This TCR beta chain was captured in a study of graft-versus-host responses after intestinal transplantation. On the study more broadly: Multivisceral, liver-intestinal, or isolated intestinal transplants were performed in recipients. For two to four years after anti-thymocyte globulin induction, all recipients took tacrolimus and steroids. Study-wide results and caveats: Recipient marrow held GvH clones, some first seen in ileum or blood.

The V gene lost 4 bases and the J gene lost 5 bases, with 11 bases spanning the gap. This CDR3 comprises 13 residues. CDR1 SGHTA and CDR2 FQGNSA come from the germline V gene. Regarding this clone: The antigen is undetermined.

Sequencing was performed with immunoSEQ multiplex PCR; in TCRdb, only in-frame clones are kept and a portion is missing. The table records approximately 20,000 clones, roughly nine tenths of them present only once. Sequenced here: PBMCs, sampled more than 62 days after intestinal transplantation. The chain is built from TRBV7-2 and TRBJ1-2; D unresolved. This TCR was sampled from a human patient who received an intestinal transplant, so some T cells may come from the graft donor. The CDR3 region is CASSSNTGYGYTF. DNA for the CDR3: TGTGCCAGCAGCTCGAACACGGGGTATGGCTACACCTTC.